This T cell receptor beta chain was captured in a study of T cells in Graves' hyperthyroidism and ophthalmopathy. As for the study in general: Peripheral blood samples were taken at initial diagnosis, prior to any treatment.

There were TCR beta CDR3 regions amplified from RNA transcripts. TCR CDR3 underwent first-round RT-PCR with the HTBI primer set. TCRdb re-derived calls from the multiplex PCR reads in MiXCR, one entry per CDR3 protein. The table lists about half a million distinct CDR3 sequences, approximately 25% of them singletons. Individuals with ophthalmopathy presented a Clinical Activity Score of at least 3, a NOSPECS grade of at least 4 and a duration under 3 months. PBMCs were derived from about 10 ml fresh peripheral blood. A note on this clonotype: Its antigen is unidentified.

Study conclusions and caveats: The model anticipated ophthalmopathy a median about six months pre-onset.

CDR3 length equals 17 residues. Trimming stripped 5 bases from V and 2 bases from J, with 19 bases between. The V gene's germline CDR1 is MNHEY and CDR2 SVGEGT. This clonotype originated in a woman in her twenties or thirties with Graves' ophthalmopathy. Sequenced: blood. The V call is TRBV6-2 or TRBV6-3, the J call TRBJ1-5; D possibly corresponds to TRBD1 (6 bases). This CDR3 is CASSTGYSAGGNQPQHF. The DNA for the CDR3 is TGTGCCAGCAGTACAGGGTATAGCGCCGGCGGCAATCAGCCCCAGCATTTT.